There are a few counts of the clone carrying this T cell receptor beta chain. Its antigen is unidentified. Peripheral blood and lesional scalp punch biopsies came from alopecia areata patients. The sequencing template was cDNA reverse transcribed from extracted RNA. Measured with immunoSEQ multiplex PCR; TCRdb has only the in-frame clones, and not every one. This sample has 180,000 or so clones; more than 60% occur once, and the top ten carry about 1.5%. The record originates from a study of CD8+ T cells in alopecia areata. Study overall: Twice a day, 5 to 10 mg of oral tofacitinib was administered to treated patients.

Findings and caveats of the study: Lesional scalp, especially alopecia totalis/universalis, showed higher clonality than normal scalp.

Sequencing used CD4+ T cells sorted from blood, obtained at week 0. This clonotype originated in a human donor with alopecia areata.

For the CDR3, the DNA is TGCAGCGTTGGAGTCCAGGGCGATGAGCCCCAGCATTTT. Translation gives CSVGVQGDEPQHF. This chain uses TRBV29-1 with TRBJ1-5, with a tentative D call TRBD1 (5 bases). The V end was cut by 4 bases, the J end by 8 bases, with 15 bases between. Per germline, CDR1 SQVTM and CDR2 ANQGSEA. The CDR3 extends over 13 amino acids.